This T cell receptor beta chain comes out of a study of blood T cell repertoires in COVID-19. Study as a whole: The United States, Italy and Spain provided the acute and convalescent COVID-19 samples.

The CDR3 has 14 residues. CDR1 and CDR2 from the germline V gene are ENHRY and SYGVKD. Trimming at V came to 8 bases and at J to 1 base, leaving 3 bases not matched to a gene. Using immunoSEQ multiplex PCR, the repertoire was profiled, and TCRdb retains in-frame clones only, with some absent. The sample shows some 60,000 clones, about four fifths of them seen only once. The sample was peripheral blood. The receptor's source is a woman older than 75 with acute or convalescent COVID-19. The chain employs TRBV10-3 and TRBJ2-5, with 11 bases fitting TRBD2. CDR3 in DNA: TGTGCCATCTCTAGCGGGAGGCTCCAAGAGACCCAGTACTTC. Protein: CAISSGRLQETQYF.